The text below deals with one TCR beta chain. This sample stems from a study of blood T cell repertoires in COVID-19. About the study: There were acute and convalescent COVID-19 samples, and they came from the United States, Italy and Spain.

CDR3 length equals 18 residues. CDR1 and CDR2 (germline): LNHDA, SQIVND (reference sequence). Trimming removed 4 bases from V and 1 base from J; junction bases left unmatched: 8. Original handling: Estimated nucleated cell counts came from reference gene primer amplification. Measured with immunoSEQ multiplex PCR; TCRdb has only the in-frame clones, and not every one. The V and J calls and clone size were taken over from that table, and D and trimming were inferred from the DNA. The table records roughly 250,000 clones, about four fifths of them present only once. This sequence was found in an elderly woman with acute or convalescent COVID-19. Sequencing was performed on peripheral blood. This chain connects TRBV19 to TRBJ2-1; 12 nucleotides align to TRBD2. Here the CDR3 reads CASSNLAGGLVSYNEQFF. The CDR3 DNA follows: TGTGCCAGTAGTAATCTAGCGGGGGGGCTCGTGTCCTACAATGAGCAGTTCTTC.